What follows are 14 T cell receptor beta chains derived from one specimen sequenced in a study of T cell repertoires in cytomegalovirus infection. TCRdb reprocessed the reads via MiXCR and lists one record per CDR3 protein. The sample gives some 220,000 distinct CDR3 sequences, around 6.6% of which show up once; under 7.5% is in the top ten. Sample: PBMCs. These receptors were collected from a human donor in good health (CMV status not recorded). Some clones in this sample may be carry-over from other donors' samples.

This chain links TRBV28 with TRBJ2-2, with D possibly matching TRBD2 (6 bases). This CDR3 has 15 residues. The germline V and J ends were trimmed by 2 bases and 4 bases, with 11 bases remaining between them. Per the germline V gene, CDR1 is MDHEN and CDR2 is SYDVKM. The chain's CDR3 is CASSLRRGITGELFF. Here the CDR3 DNA reads TGTGCCAGCAGTTTAAGGCGGGGAATCACCGGGGAGCTGTTTTTT. Together with reference TRBV28 and TRBJ2-2, the CDR3 gives the full variable domain: DVKVTQSSRYLVKRTGEKVFLECVQDMDHENMFWYRQDPGLGLRLIYFSYDVKMKEKGDIPEGYSVSREKKERFSLILESASTNQTSMYLCASSLRRGITGELFFGEGSRLTVL.

The chain combines TRBV29-1 with TRBJ2-5, with D unresolved. V dropped 4 bases and J dropped 1 base, with 7 bases sitting between them. CDR1 and CDR2 from the germline V gene are SQVTM and ANQGSEA. This CDR3 has 12 residues. CDR3 DNA sequence: TGCAGCGTTGTCTCAGGCCAAGAGACCCAGTACTTC. It encodes CSVVSGQETQYF.

This clonotype was seen many times. The rearrangement links TRBV28 to TRBJ1-3, with D maybe TRBD1 (6 bases). V was pared by 3 bases and J by 3 bases, with 9 bases between. Germline assignment: CDR1 MDHEN and CDR2 SYDVKM. CDR3 length equals 14 residues. The chain's CDR3 is CASSFSRGGNTIYF. DNA for the CDR3: TGTGCCAGCAGTTTCTCCAGGGGTGGAAACACCATATATTTT.

In its sample, this clonotype was seen many times. The rearrangement joins TRBV12-3 or TRBV12-4 to TRBJ1-1; D gene uncertain. V was cut by 3 bases and J by 1 base, with 9 bases left in between. The CDR3 totals 14 residues. CDR3 nucleotides: TGTGCCAGCAGTTTCGTAGTTCAGAACACTGAAGCTTTCTTT. This translates into CASSFVVQNTEAFF.

This rearrangement joins TRBV15 to TRBJ2-2, with D possibly being TRBD1 (6 bases). The ends were cut back, 4 bases at V and 5 bases at J, with 14 bases in the middle. Germline assignment: CDR1 LNHNV and CDR2 YYDKDF (reference sequence). The CDR3 is made up of 15 amino acids. The CDR3 DNA is TGTGCCACCAGCATACTACAGGGCCCGACCGGGGAGCTGTTTTTT. This encodes CATSILQGPTGELFF.

This clonotype has ten or more counts. The rearrangement joins TRBV12-3 or TRBV12-4 to TRBJ2-5; the D call may be TRBD1 or TRBD2 (5 bases each). V was trimmed by 0 bases and J by 1 base, leaving 9 bases between them. CDR3 length: 15 amino acids. The CDR3 DNA sequence: TGTGCCAGCAGTTTAGCGGCCGGGGCCCAAGAGACCCAGTACTTC. Protein product: CASSLAAGAQETQYF.

This clonotype was seen repeatedly, ten times or more. The V and J genes are TRBV11-2 and TRBJ1-2; no reliable D call. There are 16 residues in the CDR3. CDR1 and CDR2 from the germline V gene are SGHAT and FQNNGV. Between the trimmed V and J ends, which lost 0 bases and 8 bases, there was a span of 19 bases. CDR3 region: CASSLDLGYPVGGYTF. CDR3 DNA: TGTGCCAGCAGCTTAGATCTCGGATATCCCGTGGGAGGCTACACCTTC.

The rearrangement uses TRBV2 and TRBJ1-2, with D possibly being TRBD1 (5 bases). CDR3 size: 10 residues. Germline assignment: CDR1 SNHLY and CDR2 FYNNEI. Trimming shortened V by 6 bases and J by 8 bases, and 7 bases separated the two germline ends. CDR3 loop: CASRGGGYTF. Here the CDR3 DNA reads TGTGCCAGCAGGGGGGGAGGCTACACCTTC. Based on the CDR3 plus reference TRBV2 and TRBJ1-2, the full variable domain is EPEVTQTPSHQVTQMGQEVILRCVPISNHLYFYWYRQILGQKVEFLVSFYNNEISEKSEIFDDQFSVERPDGSNFTLKIRSTKLEDSAMYFCASRGGGYTFGSGTRLTVV.

Many counts were recorded for this clonotype. This rearrangement joins TRBV30 to TRBJ1-2, with TRBD1 matching 9 bases. CDR3 length: 14 amino acids. Germline CDR1 and CDR2: GTSNPN and SVGIG (reference sequence). Germline trimming cut 2 bases from V and 4 bases from J; bases unmatched to any gene: 5. The CDR3 spells CAWSTGGAGYGYTF. CDR3 nucleotides: TGTGCCTGGAGTACAGGGGGCGCCGGCTATGGCTACACCTTC.

Many counts were recorded for this clonotype. The rearrangement uses TRBV29-1 and TRBJ2-1; 9 nucleotides align to TRBD2. Trimming cost V 6 bases and J 7 bases; bases outside gene matches: 16. This CDR3 is 16 amino acids long. Germline V gene lookup returns CDR1 SQVTM and CDR2 ANQGSEA. DNA for the CDR3: TGCAGCGTGGAGGGTCTTGCGGGGGGGCAGGTAAATGAGCAGTTCTTC. Its translation is CSVEGLAGGQVNEQFF.

This clonotype was seen at least ten times. The V call is TRBV7-2, the J call TRBJ2-3; no reliable D call. There are 16 residues in the CDR3. Germline values: CDR1 SGHTA, CDR2 FQGNSA. Trimming cost V 2 bases and J 6 bases, with 18 bases left between them. CDR3 sequence reads: CASSLYPPPTTDTQYF. CDR3 bases: TGTGCCAGCAGCTTATATCCCCCCCCAACAACGGATACGCAGTATTTT.

This clonotype was observed at least ten times. V usage is TRBV6-2 or TRBV6-3 and J usage is TRBJ2-7, with 8 bases fitting TRBD1. From germline, CDR1 is MNHEY and CDR2 SVGEGT. There are 16 residues in the CDR3. The V gene end was trimmed by 2 bases and the J gene end by 2 bases; junction bases not matched to a gene: 8. In nucleotides, the CDR3 is TGTGCCAGCAGTTACACAGACAGGGGCAATGCCTACGAGCAGTACTTC. Protein product: CASSYTDRGNAYEQYF.

This clonotype was picked up many times. This chain uses TRBV20-1 with TRBJ1-2, with TRBD1 matching 8 bases. After removal of 4 bases from V and 6 bases from J, the junction contained 7 bases not matched to a gene. Per the germline V gene, CDR1 is DFQATT and CDR2 is SNEGSKA (reference sequence). This CDR3 has 13 amino acids. CDR3 residues: CSANSDRANGYTF. The CDR3 bases are TGCAGTGCTAATTCGGACAGGGCAAATGGCTACACCTTC.

This clonotype was observed a few times. CDR3 region: CASSIRQDVYGYTF. CDR3 nucleotides: TGTGCCAGTAGTATTCGACAGGACGTTTATGGCTACACCTTC. The V gene is TRBV19, the J gene TRBJ1-2; a possible D gene is TRBD1 (6 bases). The V gene lost 3 bases and the J gene lost 5 bases, with 13 bases spanning the gap. CDR3 length equals 14 residues. Germline V gene lookup returns CDR1 LNHDA and CDR2 SQIVND (reference sequence).